This passage covers 25 T cell receptor beta chains from one sample sequenced in a study of shared clonotypes between healthy human individuals. This table comes from immunoSEQ multiplex PCR, and its TCRdb copy is limited to in-frame clones, with some not included. Seen here are roughly 2.5 million clones, 85% to 95% observed once, and the top ten hold more than 0.12%. Sequencing input: naive CD4+ T cells sorted from blood. The subset was: CD45RA+ positively selected. All receptors derive from a man in his late teens or twenties in good health.

A remark on this clone: Additional DNA sequences in this sample encode the identical CDR3. The chain joins TRBV30 to TRBJ2-2; D not resolved. The CDR3 covers 14 residues. Germline assignment: CDR1 GTSNPN and CDR2 SVGIG (reference sequence). Trimming left V 2 bases short and J 0 bases short, with 7 bases between. The CDR3 loop is CAWSPGSNTGELFF. For the CDR3, the DNA is TGTGCCTGGAGTCCCGGGTCGAACACCGGGGAGCTGTTTTTT. The full variable domain, completed using reference TRBV30 and TRBJ2-2, is SQTIHQWPATLVQPVGSPLSLECTVEGTSNPNLYWYRQAAGRGLQLLFYSVGIGQISSEVPQNLSASRPQDRQFILSSKKLLLSDSGFYLCAWSPGSNTGELFFGEGSRLTVL.

The chain couples TRBV27 to TRBJ2-7; D is unresolved. Deletions cut 0 bases from V and 4 bases from J, with 7 bases between. CDR3 length: 13 residues. CDR1 is MNHEY and CDR2 is SMNVEV in the germline V gene (reference sequence). CDR3 protein: CASSLSTGYEQYF. The DNA of the CDR3 is TGTGCCAGCAGTTTATCGACGGGTTACGAGCAGTACTTC.

The chain combines TRBV18 with TRBJ2-1; D not resolved. CDR3 length: 14 amino acids. Between the trimmed V and J ends, which lost 0 bases and 6 bases, there was a span of 9 bases. Germline lookup yields CDR1 KGHSH and CDR2 LQKENI. The CDR3 sequence is CASSPPYSGNEQFF. In nucleotides, the CDR3 is TGTGCCAGCTCACCACCTTACAGTGGCAATGAGCAGTTCTTC.

This clone appeared once. The genes are TRBV5-6 and TRBJ2-5; 7 nucleotides line up with TRBD1. V gave up 2 bases and J gave up 2 bases; unmatched junction bases: 3. CDR1 is SGHDT, CDR2 YYEEEE, per germline. This CDR3 has 14 amino acids. The chain's CDR3 is CASSFRGQQETQYF. CDR3 bases: TGTGCCAGCAGCTTCAGGGGACAGCAAGAGACCCAGTACTTC.

The chain joins TRBV18 to TRBJ1-1; possibly TRBD1 for D (6 bases). Germline loops: CDR1 KGHSH, CDR2 LQKENI. V shed 0 bases and J shed 5 bases, with 16 bases lying between them. CDR3 size: 16 residues. The CDR3 region has the DNA TGTGCCAGCTCACCACCCTTTGGAGGGGGGAAGACTGAAGCTTTCTTT. Its protein is CASSPPFGGGKTEAFF.

This chain uses TRBV5-1 with TRBJ1-4; 9 bases match TRBD1. Trimming at V came to 0 bases and at J to 5 bases, leaving 8 bases not matched to a gene. CDR3 length: 17 amino acids. Germline V CDR1 and CDR2: SGHRS, YFSETQ. The CDR3 loop is CASSLGGVTGGNEKLFF. CDR3 nucleotides: TGCGCCAGCAGCTTGGGCGGCGTGACAGGGGGGAATGAAAAACTGTTTTTT.

This chain uses TRBV5-4 with TRBJ2-1, with D possibly matching TRBD2 (5 bases). Per the germline V gene, CDR1 is SGHNT and CDR2 is YYREEE (reference sequence). Trimming took 0 bases from V and 5 from J, leaving 9 bases between them. The CDR3 runs 14 residues. CDR3 sequence reads: CASSLGRGNNEQFF. CDR3 sequence (DNA): TGTGCCAGCAGCTTGGGACGGGGAAACAATGAGCAGTTCTTC.

The V and J genes are TRBV27 and TRBJ2-7; no clear D gene. This CDR3 contains 15 residues. The germline gives CDR1 MNHEY, CDR2 SMNVEV (reference sequence). V was clipped by 3 bases and J by 2 bases, with 14 bases between them. CDR3 coding DNA: TGTGCCAGCAGTTTTCTGCCCGGAGCACCCTACGAGCAGTACTTC. Amino acids: CASSFLPGAPYEQYF.

Regarding this clone: Other DNA sequences of this sample code for an identical CDR3. The chain uses TRBV5-4 and TRBJ2-3, with D possibly being TRBD1 (5 bases). From germline, CDR1 is SGHNT and CDR2 YYREEE (reference sequence). The CDR3 length is 14 residues. V was cut by 1 base and J by 2 bases, with 8 bases left in between. The CDR3 is CASSLQGPTDTQYF. The CDR3 DNA reads as TGTGCCAGCAGCTTGCAGGGTCCCACAGATACGCAGTATTTT.

The chain carries TRBV5-1 and TRBJ1-2, with a weak D call TRBD1 (5 bases). The germline V gene encodes CDR1 SGHRS and CDR2 YFSETQ. Trimming pared 0 bases from V and 7 bases from J, leaving 16 bases between. The CDR3 covers 15 residues. CDR3: CASSLEGSPPSGYTF. CDR3 bases: TGCGCCAGCAGCTTGGAGGGGTCCCCCCCCAGTGGCTACACCTTC.

The chain combines TRBV29-1 with TRBJ2-1; no clear D. In germline, CDR1 is SQVTM, CDR2 ANQGSEA. V was shortened by 1 base and J by 13 bases, with 26 bases between the two germline ends. The CDR3 sequence is 16 residues long. The chain's CDR3 is CSVEAIVGYRSYRQFF. The CDR3 DNA sequence: TGCAGCGTTGAAGCAATAGTCGGTTATAGGAGCTACCGCCAGTTCTTC.

This chain joins TRBV14 and TRBJ2-2; D gene unclear. Germline-derived CDR1 and CDR2 are SGHDN and FVKESK. There are 16 residues in the CDR3. Trimming stripped 2 bases from V and 8 bases from J, with 18 bases between. The DNA of the CDR3 is TGTGCCAGCAGCCAATCTACATGGTATCTCTCTGGGGAGCTGTTTTTT. This translates into CASSQSTWYLSGELFF.

The J gene is TRBJ1-1, the V gene TRBV27; no clear D. The CDR3 has 14 amino acids. Germline loops: CDR1 MNHEY, CDR2 SMNVEV (reference sequence). Between the trimmed V and J ends, which lost 2 bases and 2 bases, there was a span of 9 bases. DNA for the CDR3: TGTGCCAGCAGTTTAACGGTAGTCAACACTGAAGCTTTCTTT. Residues: CASSLTVVNTEAFF.

This sequence joins TRBV7-9 and TRBJ2-3, with D possibly being TRBD2 (6 bases). V shed 5 bases and J shed 0 bases, with 15 bases lying between them. This CDR3 spans 16 amino acids. Germline CDR1 is SEHNR and CDR2 is FQNEAQ (reference sequence). CDR3 residues: CASSLMGGASTDTQYF. The CDR3 DNA is TGTGCCAGCAGCCTAATGGGGGGAGCTAGCACAGATACGCAGTATTTT.

The chain employs TRBV4-1 and TRBJ1-5, with D possibly matching TRBD1 (6 bases). CDR3 size: 19 residues. Germline CDR1 is MGHRA and CDR2 is YSYEKL. The V end lost 1 base, the J end lost 0 bases, and 19 bases lay between the germline ends. Here the CDR3 reads CASSQGLKGTYYSNQPQHF. For the CDR3, the DNA is TGCGCCAGCAGCCAAGGCCTAAAGGGGACATATTATAGCAATCAGCCCCAGCATTTT.

In the case of this clone: The junction differs from germline at one of its ends, possibly a read error. J is TRBJ2-5 and V is TRBV5-1; D gene ambiguous. The germline gives CDR1 SGHRS, CDR2 YFSETQ. CDR3 length: 13 amino acids. The CDR3 DNA follows: TGCGCCAGCAGCTTGGCTGGCACAGAGGCCCAGTACTTC. The encoded protein is CASSLAGTEAQYF.

The V and J genes are TRBV7-6 and TRBJ2-1; D gene unclear. This CDR3 is built from 13 residues. The ends were cut back, 1 base at V and 6 bases at J, with 7 bases in the middle. Germline V CDR1 and CDR2: SGHVS, FNYEAQ. Here the CDR3 reads CASSLDRPNEQFF. CDR3 nucleotide sequence: TGTGCCAGCAGCTTAGATCGACCCAATGAGCAGTTCTTC.

V gene TRBV9 combines with J gene TRBJ1-1; D call uncertain. Germline V gene sequence: CDR1 SGDLS, CDR2 YYNGEE. The CDR3 sequence is 13 residues long. V was shortened by 0 bases and J by 4 bases, with 7 bases between the two germline ends. This chain's CDR3 is CASSVGQFTEAFF. DNA for the CDR3: TGTGCCAGCAGCGTAGGCCAGTTCACTGAAGCTTTCTTT.

This chain links TRBV28 with TRBJ2-1; TRBD2 agrees at 13 bases. V shed 7 bases and J 4 bases; nucleotides not matched to a gene: 7. The V gene's germline CDR1 is MDHEN and CDR2 SYDVKM. The CDR3 sequence is 16 residues long. In DNA, the CDR3 is TGTGCCAGCATTCCGCCGGGACTAGCGGGATACAATGAGCAGTTCTTC. Residues: CASIPPGLAGYNEQFF. Variable domain in full (rest from reference TRBV28 and TRBJ2-1): DVKVTQSSRYLVKRTGEKVFLECVQDMDHENMFWYRQDPGLGLRLIYFSYDVKMKEKGDIPEGYSVSREKKERFSLILESASTNQTSMYLCASIPPGLAGYNEQFFGPGTRLTVL.

The chain carries TRBV2 and TRBJ2-5; D possibly corresponds to TRBD1 (6 bases). V lost 5 bases and J 2 bases, leaving 9 bases between the germline ends. The germline CDR1 and CDR2 sequences are SNHLY and FYNNEI. The CDR3 has 13 amino acids. This CDR3 is CASSSQGQETQYF. DNA for the CDR3: TGTGCCAGCAGTTCCCAGGGGCAAGAGACCCAGTACTTC.

V is TRBV5-8 and J is TRBJ1-1; D not resolved. Germline lookup yields CDR1 SGHTS and CDR2 YDEGEE. The germline V and J ends were trimmed by 5 bases and 1 base, with 9 bases remaining between them. The CDR3 loop spans 13 amino acids. The CDR3 is CASRLGRNTEAFF. CDR3 nucleotides: TGTGCCAGCAGACTTGGACGGAACACTGAAGCTTTCTTT.

Concerning this clone: The same CDR3 arises from other DNA sequences in this sample as well. The chain employs TRBV2 and TRBJ1-2, with a possible D match to TRBD1 (5 bases). Germline lookup yields CDR1 SNHLY and CDR2 FYNNEI. The V end was cut by 4 bases, the J end by 3 bases, with 9 bases between. This CDR3 has 13 residues. The CDR3 here is CASSVQGDYGYTF. CDR3 nucleotide sequence: TGTGCCAGCAGTGTGCAGGGCGACTATGGCTACACCTTC.

This rearrangement joins TRBV27 to TRBJ1-4; D may be TRBD1 (6 bases). CDR1 is MNHEY, CDR2 SMNVEV, per germline (reference sequence). The CDR3 covers 15 residues. Trimming shortened V by 6 bases and J by 4 bases, and 15 bases separated the two germline ends. The CDR3 coding sequence is TGTGCCAGCAGAGCGGACAGCGCCATTAATGAAAAACTGTTTTTT. Protein: CASRADSAINEKLFF. Full variable domain (outside the CDR3, taken from reference TRBV27 and TRBJ1-4): EAQVTQNPRYLITVTGKKLTVTCSQNMNHEYMSWYRQDPGLGLRQIYYSMNVEVTDKGDVPEGYKVSRKEKRNFPLILESPSPNQTSLYFCASRADSAINEKLFFGSGTQLSVL.

The V and J genes are TRBV5-1 and TRBJ2-3; 7 bases are shared with TRBD2. The CDR3 contains 16 residues. Germline V gene data show CDR1 as SGHRS and CDR2 as YFSETQ. The V gene end was trimmed by 0 bases and the J gene end by 2 bases; junction bases not matched to a gene: 6. CDR3 sequence: CASSLARELLTDTQYF. The CDR3 DNA is TGCGCCAGCAGCTTGGCGCGGGAGCTACTCACAGATACGCAGTATTTT. Full variable domain (missing parts from reference TRBV5-1 and TRBJ2-3): KAGVTQTPRYLIKTRGQQVTLSCSPISGHRSVSWYQQTPGQGLQFLFEYFSETQRNKGNFPGRFSGRQFSNSRSEMNVSTLELGDSALYLCASSLARELLTDTQYFGPGTRLTVL.

V gene TRBV5-6 combines with J gene TRBJ2-2, with D possibly being TRBD2 (6 bases). The CDR3 is 16 amino acids. The ends were cut back, 2 bases at V and 1 base at J, with 12 bases in the middle. From germline, CDR1 is SGHDT and CDR2 YYEEEE. CDR3 in amino acids: CASSLGLGLNTGELFF. CDR3 in DNA: TGTGCCAGCAGCTTAGGTTTGGGACTGAACACCGGGGAGCTGTTTTTT.